These 4 T cell receptor beta chains share one sample of origin, sequenced in a study of blood T cell repertoires in COVID-19. Assay: immunoSEQ multiplex PCR; the TCRdb copy retains only in-frame clones and omits some. The sample lists roughly 250,000 clones, 65% to 90% occurring once. Sequencing was performed on peripheral blood. These receptors all stem from a woman aged 55-70 years with active or convalescent COVID-19.

The V and J genes are TRBV14 and TRBJ1-6; a weak D match, TRBD1 (6 bases). There are 16 residues in the CDR3. The ends were cut back, 6 bases at V and 7 bases at J, with 19 bases in the middle. The germline CDR1 and CDR2 sequences are SGHDN and FVKESK. CDR3 region: CASRPAAGARNSPLHF. The DNA of the CDR3 is TGTGCCAGCAGACCCGCGGCAGGGGCGCGGAATTCACCCCTCCACTTT.

This chain links TRBV9 with TRBJ1-2; D is uncertain. With 0 bases removed from V and 2 bases from J, the gap between germline ends came to 11 bases. Germline values: CDR1 SGDLS, CDR2 YYNGEE. The CDR3 is 15 residues long. The DNA for the CDR3 is TGTGCCAGCAGCGTAGAGCAAGGGAGGAACTATGGCTACACCTTC. Its protein is CASSVEQGRNYGYTF.

This clone occurred a few times. The chain carries TRBV29-1 and TRBJ1-2, with a possible D match to TRBD1 (6 bases). The CDR3 loop spans 11 amino acids. Germline CDR1 and CDR2: SQVTM and ANQGSEA. Trimming took off 5 bases at V and 4 bases at J, with 8 bases between the two ends. The CDR3, as DNA: TGCAGCGTTAGAGGGGGCTATGGCTACACCTTC. As protein: CSVRGGYGYTF.

This clone was seen repeatedly, ten times or more. The chain has TRBV18 and TRBJ2-5; D may be TRBD1 (5 bases). Looked up from germline, CDR1 is KGHSH and CDR2 is LQKENI. The V end was cut by 2 bases, the J end by 3 bases, with 10 bases between. The CDR3 has 14 amino acids. The CDR3 region is CASSPAGQEETQYF. The CDR3 region has the DNA TGTGCCAGCTCACCAGCAGGGCAAGAAGAGACCCAGTACTTC.